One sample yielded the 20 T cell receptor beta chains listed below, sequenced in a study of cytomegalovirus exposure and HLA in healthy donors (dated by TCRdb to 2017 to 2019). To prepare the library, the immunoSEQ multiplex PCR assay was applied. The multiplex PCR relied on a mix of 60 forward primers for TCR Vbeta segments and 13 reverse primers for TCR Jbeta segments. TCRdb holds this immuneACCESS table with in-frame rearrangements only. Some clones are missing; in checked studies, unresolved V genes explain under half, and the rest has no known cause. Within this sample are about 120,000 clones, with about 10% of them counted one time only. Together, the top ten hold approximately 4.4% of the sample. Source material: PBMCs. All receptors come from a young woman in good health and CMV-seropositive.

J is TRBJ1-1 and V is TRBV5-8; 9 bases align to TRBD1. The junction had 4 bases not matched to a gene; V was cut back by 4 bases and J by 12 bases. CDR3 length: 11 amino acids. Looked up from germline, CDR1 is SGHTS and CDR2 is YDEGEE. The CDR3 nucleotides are TGTGCCAGCAGCCTAGGACAGGGGACTTTCTTT. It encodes CASSLGQGTFF.

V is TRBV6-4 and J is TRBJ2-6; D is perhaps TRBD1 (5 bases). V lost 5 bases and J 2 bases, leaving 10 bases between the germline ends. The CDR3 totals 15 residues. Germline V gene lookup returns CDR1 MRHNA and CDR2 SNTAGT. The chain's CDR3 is CASSQGSPGANVLTF. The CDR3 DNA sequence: TGTGCCAGCAGTCAGGGATCCCCTGGGGCCAACGTCCTGACTTTC.

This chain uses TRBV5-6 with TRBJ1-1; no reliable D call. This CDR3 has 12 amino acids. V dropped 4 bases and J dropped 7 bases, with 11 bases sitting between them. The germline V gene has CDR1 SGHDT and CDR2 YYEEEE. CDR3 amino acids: CASSRPGSEAFF. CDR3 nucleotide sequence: TGTGCCAGCAGCCGTCCTGGGAGTGAAGCTTTCTTT.

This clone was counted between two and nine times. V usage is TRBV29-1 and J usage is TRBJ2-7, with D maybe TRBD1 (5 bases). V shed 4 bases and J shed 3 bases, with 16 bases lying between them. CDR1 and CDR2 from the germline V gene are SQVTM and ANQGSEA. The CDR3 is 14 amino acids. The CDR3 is CSVVQQAKRYEQYF. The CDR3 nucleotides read TGCAGCGTTGTTCAACAGGCGAAACGCTACGAGCAGTACTTC.

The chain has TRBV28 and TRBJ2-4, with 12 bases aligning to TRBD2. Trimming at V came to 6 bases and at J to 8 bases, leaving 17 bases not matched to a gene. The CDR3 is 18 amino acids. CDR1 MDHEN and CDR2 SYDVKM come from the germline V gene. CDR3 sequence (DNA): TGTGCCAGCAGCGAACCCCTAGCGGGAGGGCCCTCTCCGGACATTCAGTACTTC. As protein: CASSEPLAGGPSPDIQYF.

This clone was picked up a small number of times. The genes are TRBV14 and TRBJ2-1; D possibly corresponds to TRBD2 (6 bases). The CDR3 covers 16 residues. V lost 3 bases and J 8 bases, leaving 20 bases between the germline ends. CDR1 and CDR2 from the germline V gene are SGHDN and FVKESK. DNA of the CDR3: TGTGCCAGCAGCCATGGGTTAGCGGAAATACCCCATGAGCAGTTCTTC. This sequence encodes CASSHGLAEIPHEQFF.

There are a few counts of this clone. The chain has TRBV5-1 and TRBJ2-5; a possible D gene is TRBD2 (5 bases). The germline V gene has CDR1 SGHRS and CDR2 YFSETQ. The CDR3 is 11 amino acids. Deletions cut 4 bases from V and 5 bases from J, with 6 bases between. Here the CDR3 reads CASSPGETQYF. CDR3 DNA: TGCGCCAGCAGCCCGGGGGAGACCCAGTACTTC.

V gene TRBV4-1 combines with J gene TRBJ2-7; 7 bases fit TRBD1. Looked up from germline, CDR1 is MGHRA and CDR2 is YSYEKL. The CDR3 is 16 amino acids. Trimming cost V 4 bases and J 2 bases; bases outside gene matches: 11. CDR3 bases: TGCGCCAGCAGCCTAGGGGGCCAGCGGAGACCCTACGAGCAGTACTTC. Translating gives CASSLGGQRRPYEQYF.

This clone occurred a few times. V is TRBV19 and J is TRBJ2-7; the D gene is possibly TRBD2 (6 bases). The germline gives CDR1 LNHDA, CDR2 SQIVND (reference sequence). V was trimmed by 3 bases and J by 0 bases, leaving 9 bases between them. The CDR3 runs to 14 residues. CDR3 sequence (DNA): TGTGCCAGTAGTATGTGGCGGGACTCCTACGAGCAGTACTTC. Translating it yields CASSMWRDSYEQYF. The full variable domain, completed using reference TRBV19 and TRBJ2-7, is DGGITQSPKYLFRKEGQNVTLSCEQNLNHDAMYWYRQDPGQGLRLIYYSQIVNDFQKGDIAEGYSVSREKKESFPLTVTSAQKNPTAFYLCASSMWRDSYEQYFGPGTRLTVT.

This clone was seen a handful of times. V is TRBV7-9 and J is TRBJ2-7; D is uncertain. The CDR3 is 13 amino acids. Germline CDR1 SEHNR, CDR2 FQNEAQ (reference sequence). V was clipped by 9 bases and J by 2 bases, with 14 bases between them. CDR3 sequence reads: CARSPQVTYEQYF. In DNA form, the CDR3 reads TGTGCCAGAAGCCCACAAGTTACCTACGAGCAGTACTTC.

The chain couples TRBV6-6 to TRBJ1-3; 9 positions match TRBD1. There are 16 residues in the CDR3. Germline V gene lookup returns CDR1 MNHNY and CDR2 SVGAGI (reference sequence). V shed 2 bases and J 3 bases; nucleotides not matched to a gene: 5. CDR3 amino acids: CASSYGTGPVGNTIYF. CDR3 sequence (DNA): TGTGCCAGCAGTTACGGGACAGGGCCCGTTGGAAACACCATATATTTT.

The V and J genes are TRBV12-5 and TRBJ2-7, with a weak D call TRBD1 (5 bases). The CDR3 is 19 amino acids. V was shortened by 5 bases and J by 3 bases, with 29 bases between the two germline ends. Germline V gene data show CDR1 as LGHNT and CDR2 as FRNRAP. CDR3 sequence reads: CASGPRIGSTDRNFYEQYF. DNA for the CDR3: TGTGCTAGTGGTCCGAGAATCGGTTCAACAGACAGAAATTTCTACGAGCAGTACTTC.

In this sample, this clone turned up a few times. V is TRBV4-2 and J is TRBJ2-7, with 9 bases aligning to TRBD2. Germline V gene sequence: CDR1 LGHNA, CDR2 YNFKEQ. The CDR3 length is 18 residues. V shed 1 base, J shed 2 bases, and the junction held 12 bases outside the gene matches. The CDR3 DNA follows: TGTGCCAGCAGCCAAGCCTTCATCCCCCTAGCGGGGACCTACGAGCAGTACTTC. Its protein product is CASSQAFIPLAGTYEQYF.

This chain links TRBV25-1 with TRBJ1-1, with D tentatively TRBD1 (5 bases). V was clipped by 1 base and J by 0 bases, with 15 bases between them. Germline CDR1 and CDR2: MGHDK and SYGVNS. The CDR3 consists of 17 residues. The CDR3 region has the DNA TGTGCCAGCAGTGAATCGGTAGGGAGGGGTTTGAACACTGAAGCTTTCTTT. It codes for CASSESVGRGLNTEAFF.

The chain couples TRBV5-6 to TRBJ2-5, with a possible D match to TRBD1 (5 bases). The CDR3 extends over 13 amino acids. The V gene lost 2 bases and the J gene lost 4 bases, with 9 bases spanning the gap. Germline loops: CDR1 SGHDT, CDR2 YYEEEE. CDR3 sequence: CASSFGQTETQYF. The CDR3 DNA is TGTGCCAGCAGCTTTGGACAAACAGAGACCCAGTACTTC.

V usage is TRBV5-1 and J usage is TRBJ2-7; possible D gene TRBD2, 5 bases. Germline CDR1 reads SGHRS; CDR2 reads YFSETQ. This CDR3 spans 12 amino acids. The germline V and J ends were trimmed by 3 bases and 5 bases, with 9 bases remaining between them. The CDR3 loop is CASSSSGNEQYF. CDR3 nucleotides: TGCGCCAGCAGCTCTTCGGGAAACGAGCAGTACTTC.

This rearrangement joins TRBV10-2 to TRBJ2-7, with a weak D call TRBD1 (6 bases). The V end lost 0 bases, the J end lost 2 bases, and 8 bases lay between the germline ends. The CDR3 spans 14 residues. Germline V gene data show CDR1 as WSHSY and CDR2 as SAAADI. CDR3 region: CASSESWGPYEQYF. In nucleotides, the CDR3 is TGCGCCAGCAGTGAGTCGTGGGGGCCCTACGAGCAGTACTTC.

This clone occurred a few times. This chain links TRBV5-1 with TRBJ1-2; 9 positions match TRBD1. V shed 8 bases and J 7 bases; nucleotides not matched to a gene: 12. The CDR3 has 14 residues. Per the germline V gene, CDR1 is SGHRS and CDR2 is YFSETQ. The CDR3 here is CARTAGQGTSGYTF. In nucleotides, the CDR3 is TGCGCCAGGACTGCGGGACAGGGTACTTCTGGCTACACCTTC.

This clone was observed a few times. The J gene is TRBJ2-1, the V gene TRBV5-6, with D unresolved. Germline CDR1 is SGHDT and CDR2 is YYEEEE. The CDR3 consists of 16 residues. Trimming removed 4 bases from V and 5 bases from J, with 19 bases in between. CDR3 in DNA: TGTGCCAGCAGCCCGGTTATCCCGGGTCCAAACAATGAGCAGTTCTTC. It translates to CASSPVIPGPNNEQFF.

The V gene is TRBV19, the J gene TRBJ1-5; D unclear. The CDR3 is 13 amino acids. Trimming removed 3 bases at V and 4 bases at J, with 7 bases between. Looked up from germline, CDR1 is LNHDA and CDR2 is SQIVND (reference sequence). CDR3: CASSIFRNQPQHF. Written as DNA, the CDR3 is TGTGCCAGTAGTATTTTCAGGAATCAGCCCCAGCATTTT.